This passage covers 25 T cell receptor beta chains from one sample sequenced in a study of blood T cell repertoires in COVID-19. Method: immunoSEQ multiplex PCR; TCRdb's copy keeps in-frame clones and lacks some. This table holds under 500,000 clones, 80% to 90% found once. Input material: PBMCs or T cells enriched from blood (not recorded which). The receptors were gathered from a man between 25 and 39 years old who had recovered from COVID-19.

V and J are TRBV2 and TRBJ2-4, with 13 bases lining up with TRBD2. CDR3 length: 18 amino acids. Germline V gives CDR1 SNHLY, CDR2 FYNNEI. V shed 0 bases, J shed 7 bases, and the junction held 9 bases outside the gene matches. The CDR3 DNA reads as TGTGCCAGCAGTGAAGCAGCCAAAGGACTAGCGGGAGAGAACATTCAGTACTTC. This codes for CASSEAAKGLAGENIQYF.

The chain links TRBV6-5 to TRBJ1-3; weak D call: TRBD1 (5 bases). CDR1 and CDR2 from the germline V gene are MNHEY and SVGAGI. This CDR3 has 14 amino acids. Trimming stripped 7 bases from V and 1 base from J, with 11 bases between. The CDR3 reads CASTDRASGNTIYF. Written as DNA, the CDR3 is TGTGCCAGCACCGACAGAGCTTCTGGAAACACCATATATTTT.

The chain combines TRBV9 with TRBJ2-2; maybe TRBD2 (6 bases). V was cut by 0 bases and J by 6 bases, with 12 bases left in between. Per germline, CDR1 SGDLS and CDR2 YYNGEE. The CDR3 is 15 amino acids. The CDR3 here is CASSVAGSGAGELFF. CDR3 sequence (DNA): TGTGCCAGCAGCGTAGCCGGGAGTGGGGCCGGGGAGCTGTTTTTT.

CDR3 coding DNA: TGTGCCAGCAGCCCCATTAGCGTCCTGTCGGCCGAGCAGTACTTC. This sequence encodes CASSPISVLSAEQYF. This chain joins TRBV5-6 and TRBJ2-7, with D tentatively TRBD2 (5 bases). This CDR3 has 15 amino acids. Germline loops: CDR1 SGHDT, CDR2 YYEEEE. Trimming left V 4 bases short and J 6 bases short, with 20 bases between.

This clone is a singleton in its sample. This chain links TRBV11-3 with TRBJ2-1, with 10 positions matching TRBD2. CDR3 size: 16 residues. V shed 5 bases and J 8 bases; nucleotides not matched to a gene: 12. Germline-derived CDR1 and CDR2 are SGHNT and YENEEA. The CDR3 is CASSQSTSGIDHEQFF. The CDR3 bases are TGTGCCAGCAGCCAGAGCACTAGCGGGATTGACCATGAGCAGTTCTTC.

The rearrangement uses TRBV2 and TRBJ1-4; D is unresolved. Trimming cost V 8 bases and J 8 bases, with 12 bases left between them. The CDR3 extends over 12 amino acids. Looked up from germline, CDR1 is SNHLY and CDR2 is FYNNEI. CDR3 DNA sequence: TGTGCCAGCGGTATTAGAGAAGAAAAACTGTTTTTT. Its protein product is CASGIREEKLFF.

This clone was seen once. The genes are TRBV4-2 and TRBJ2-2; D is undetermined. Trimming shortened V by 2 bases and J by 2 bases, and 15 bases separated the two germline ends. Per germline, CDR1 LGHNA and CDR2 YNFKEQ. This CDR3 comprises 17 residues. CDR3 DNA sequence: TGTGCCAGCAGCCAAATGACTGGTGGCAGCAACACCGGGGAGCTGTTTTTT. Protein sequence: CASSQMTGGSNTGELFF.

This clone has ten or more counts. The chain is built from TRBV4-1 and TRBJ2-2, with D possibly being TRBD1 (5 bases). The CDR3 runs to 15 residues. Between the trimmed V and J ends, which lost 0 bases and 5 bases, there was a span of 10 bases. Germline-derived CDR1 and CDR2 are MGHRA and YSYEKL. DNA of the CDR3: TGCGCCAGCAGCCAAGAAGCATCAGGGACCGGGGAGCTGTTTTTT. The encoded protein is CASSQEASGTGELFF.

This chain connects TRBV28 to TRBJ1-5; TRBD1 aligns across 7 bases. The V gene end was trimmed by 5 bases and the J gene end by 6 bases; junction bases not matched to a gene: 16. Germline V gene lookup returns CDR1 MDHEN and CDR2 SYDVKM. The CDR3 is made up of 17 amino acids. The CDR3 bases are TGTGCCAGCAGTCTGACAGGGCTCTACGTGTTTAGTCAGCCCCAGCATTTT. This codes for CASSLTGLYVFSQPQHF.

This clone has only a few counts. J is TRBJ1-4 and V is TRBV7-9; D possibly corresponds to TRBD1 (5 bases). The CDR3 is made up of 14 amino acids. Trimming took off 3 bases at V and 10 bases at J, with 15 bases between the two ends. Germline V gives CDR1 SEHNR, CDR2 FQNEAQ (reference sequence). The CDR3 DNA reads TGTGCCAGCAGCTTTGACTCCGGGGGGGTAAAACTGTTTTTT. It is translated as CASSFDSGGVKLFF.

This clone was picked up a small number of times. This chain joins TRBV7-9 and TRBJ2-7; TRBD2 agrees at 11 bases. V dropped 4 bases and J dropped 2; count of bases not matched to a gene: 7. Germline assignment: CDR1 SEHNR and CDR2 FQNEAQ (reference sequence). CDR3 length: 16 amino acids. CDR3 sequence: CASSSVTSGRPYEQYF. CDR3 nucleotides: TGTGCCAGCAGCTCCGTAACTAGCGGGAGACCCTACGAGCAGTACTTC.

V and J are TRBV7-9 and TRBJ1-2, with D possibly TRBD1 on 6 matching bases. V was cut by 3 bases and J by 7 bases, with 12 bases left in between. The CDR3 runs to 13 residues. The germline CDR1 and CDR2 sequences are SEHNR and FQNEAQ (reference sequence). CDR3 amino acids: CASSLTGNGGYTF. The CDR3 DNA is TGTGCCAGCAGCTTGACAGGAAATGGTGGCTACACCTTC.

This sequence joins TRBV28 and TRBJ1-5; 7 bases map to TRBD1. Trimming at V came to 6 bases and at J to 0 bases, leaving 14 bases not matched to a gene. Per the germline V gene, CDR1 is MDHEN and CDR2 is SYDVKM. The CDR3 totals 18 residues. CDR3 bases: TGTGCCAGCAGATCCATCAGGGGGGCAACGACTAGCAATCAGCCCCAGCATTTT. Translated, it gives CASRSIRGATTSNQPQHF.

The CDR3 DNA is TGTGCCAGCAGTTACCGGCAGGGCAATCAGCCCCAGCATTTT. This translates into CASSYRQGNQPQHF. The chain is built from TRBV6-6 and TRBJ1-5; D not resolved. CDR1 is MNHNY, CDR2 SVGAGI, per germline (reference sequence). Trimming left V 2 bases short and J 2 bases short, with 7 bases between. This CDR3 is 14 amino acids long.

The chain has TRBV15 and TRBJ1-1; D uncertain. CDR1 and CDR2 from the germline V gene are LNHNV and YYDKDF (reference sequence). Trimming removed 2 bases from V and 7 bases from J, with 11 bases in between. The CDR3 covers 13 residues. In DNA, the CDR3 is TGTGCCACCAGCAGACAGAACTACTATGAAGCTTTCTTT. This translates into CATSRQNYYEAFF.

CDR3 in amino acids: CASSKGDRLNTEAFF. The CDR3 coding sequence is TGTGCCAGTAGTAAAGGGGACAGATTGAACACTGAAGCTTTCTTT. The chain employs TRBV19 and TRBJ1-1, with TRBD1 matching 7 bases. CDR1 is LNHDA and CDR2 is SQIVND in the germline V gene (reference sequence). The trim removed 4 bases at V and 0 bases at J, leaving 5 bases unmatched. This CDR3 region has 15 residues.

The rearrangement links TRBV7-9 to TRBJ1-2, with a tentative D call TRBD1 (6 bases). This CDR3 region has 12 residues. Germline values: CDR1 SEHNR, CDR2 FQNEAQ (reference sequence). Trimming cost V 2 bases and J 8 bases, with 9 bases left between them. The chain's CDR3 is CASSLPQGGYTF. CDR3 nucleotides: TGTGCCAGCAGCTTACCCCAGGGGGGCTACACCTTC. Looking up the rest from reference TRBV7-9 and TRBJ1-2 gives the full variable domain: DTGVSQNPRHKITKRGQNVTFRCDPISEHNRLYWYRQTLGQGPEFLTYFQNEAQLEKSRLLSDRFSAERPKGSFSTLEIQRTEQGDSAMYLCASSLPQGGYTFGSGTRLTVV.

The gene calls are TRBV19 and TRBJ1-1; no clear D gene. The germline V gene encodes CDR1 LNHDA and CDR2 SQIVND (reference sequence). The CDR3 extends over 13 amino acids. Trimming took 6 bases from V and 5 from J, leaving 13 bases between them. The CDR3 DNA is TGTGCCAGTAGACGACGGGTTGTTACTGAAGCTTTCTTT. This translates into CASRRRVVTEAFF.

The CDR3 sequence: CASSRDSNYGYTF. CDR3 coding DNA: TGTGCCAGCAGCCGGGACAGTAACTATGGCTACACCTTC. This rearrangement joins TRBV5-4 to TRBJ1-2, with 7 bases identical to TRBD1. The V segment lost 4 bases and the J segment 1 base; nucleotides outside the gene matches: 1. Germline CDR1 reads SGHNT; CDR2 reads YYREEE (reference sequence). This CDR3 is 13 amino acids long.

With respect to this clone: In the same sample, other DNA sequences code for this CDR3. The chain joins TRBV15 to TRBJ1-5, with 7 positions matching TRBD1. The CDR3 covers 15 residues. Germline assignment: CDR1 LNHNV and CDR2 YYDKDF (reference sequence). J gave up 4 bases and V 1 base, and 4 bases lay outside the gene matches. CDR3 protein: CATSRGRQGNQPQHF. CDR3 DNA: TGTGCCACCAGCAGAGGAAGACAGGGTAATCAGCCCCAGCATTTT.

The chain carries TRBV5-1 and TRBJ1-2, with D possibly matching TRBD1 (5 bases). Trimming removed 4 bases from V and 8 bases from J, with 24 bases in between. CDR3 length: 16 amino acids. Germline V lookup: CDR1 SGHRS, CDR2 YFSETQ. As DNA, the CDR3 is TGCGCCAGCAGCCCCCCGGGAGCGGGGCCGAGCGGGGGCTACACCTTC. It specifies CASSPPGAGPSGGYTF.

The V call is TRBV24-1, the J call TRBJ2-1; 8 bases map to TRBD2. The CDR3 consists of 15 residues. Germline trimming cut 7 bases from V and 9 bases from J; bases unmatched to any gene: 13. Germline V lookup: CDR1 KGHDR, CDR2 SFDVKD. The CDR3 region is CATSPISGSISEQFF. DNA for the CDR3: TGTGCCACCAGCCCTATCAGCGGGAGCATTAGTGAGCAGTTCTTC.

The chain employs TRBV11-2 and TRBJ2-1; 8 bases agree with TRBD1. Germline-derived CDR1 and CDR2 are SGHAT and FQNNGV. After removal of 5 bases from V and 7 bases from J, the junction contained 10 bases not matched to a gene. The CDR3 has 15 amino acids. Written as DNA, the CDR3 is TGTGCCAGCAGCAAAACACGGACAGGGATGAATGAGCAGTTCTTC. It specifies CASSKTRTGMNEQFF.

This clone was observed once. This chain joins TRBV6-5 and TRBJ1-2; D not resolved. The CDR3 loop spans 13 amino acids. Germline assignment: CDR1 MNHEY and CDR2 SVGAGI. The germline V and J ends were trimmed by 2 bases and 4 bases, with 8 bases remaining between them. CDR3 coding DNA: TGTGCCAGCAGTTACATGGGAGGCTATGGCTACACCTTC. It encodes CASSYMGGYGYTF.

The J gene is TRBJ2-1, the V gene TRBV18; unclear D gene. V dropped 6 bases and J dropped 10 bases, with 10 bases sitting between them. CDR1 is KGHSH and CDR2 is LQKENI in the germline V gene. CDR3 length: 11 residues. In nucleotides, the CDR3 is TGTGCCAGCTCCCGGGTTAAAGAGCAGTTCTTC. It specifies CASSRVKEQFF.